This T cell receptor beta chain was retrieved from a study of spatial heterogeneity in lung cancer. Whole-study context: In raw reads, more than nine appearances on average were recorded for each unique TCR and UMI combination.

Every TCR cDNA molecule bore a unique molecular identifier. TCRdb recomputed calls from the 5' RACE reads with MiXCR, one row per CDR3 protein. The sample has approximately 40,000 distinct CDR3 sequences, roughly 15% seen once. General observations from the study: Ubiquitous expanded tumor TCRs appeared in blood more at resection than follow-up.

Time point specified: sample taken at primary tumor resection. In each case, whole RNA from tumor, nontumor lung or frozen PBMC was sequenced unsorted. The donors were 72 patients with non-small cell lung cancer that was early-stage and untreated. This CDR3 comprises 15 residues. V was clipped by 4 bases and J by 6 bases; unmatched bases: 11. In germline, CDR1 is SQVTM, CDR2 ANQGSEA. On this clonotype: Its antigen is still unknown.

This chain joins TRBV29-1 and TRBJ1-1; 10 nucleotides match TRBD1. The clonotype was recovered from a male donor with early-stage non-small cell lung cancer. This specimen consisted of PBMCs, obtained at surgery. In nucleotides, the CDR3 is TGCAGCGTTGTGACAGGGGGCGACATGTCCTCTGAAGCTTTCTTT. It translates to CSVVTGGDMSSEAFF.